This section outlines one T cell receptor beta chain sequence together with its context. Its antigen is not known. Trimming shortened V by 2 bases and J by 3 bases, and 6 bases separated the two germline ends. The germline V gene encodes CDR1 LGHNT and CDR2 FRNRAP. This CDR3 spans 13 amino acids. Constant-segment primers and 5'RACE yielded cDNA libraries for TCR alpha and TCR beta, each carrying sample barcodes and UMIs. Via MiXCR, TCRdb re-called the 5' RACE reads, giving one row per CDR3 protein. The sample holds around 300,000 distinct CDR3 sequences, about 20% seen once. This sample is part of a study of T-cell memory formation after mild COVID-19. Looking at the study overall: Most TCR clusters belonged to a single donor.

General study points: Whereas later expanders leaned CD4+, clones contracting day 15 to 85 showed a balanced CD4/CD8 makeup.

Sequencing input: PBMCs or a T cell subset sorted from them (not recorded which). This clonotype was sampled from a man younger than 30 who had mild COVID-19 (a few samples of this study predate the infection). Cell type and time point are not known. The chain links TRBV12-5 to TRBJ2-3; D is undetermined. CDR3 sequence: CASGLSNTDTQYF. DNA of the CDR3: TGTGCTAGTGGTTTGTCGAATACAGATACGCAGTATTTT.